This T cell receptor (beta chain) was sequenced for a study of a mutant IDH1 vaccine in newly diagnosed glioma. Germline CDR1 reads SGHTA; CDR2 reads FQGNSA. V was pared by 5 bases and J by 5 bases, with 10 bases between. CDR3 length: 13 residues. Noted time point: week 5, during vaccination. Topical imiquimod accompanied each vaccine dose, which consisted of 300 ug of mutant IDH1 20-mer peptide. In its sample, this clone was seen a few times. Its antigen remains unknown. Produced via immunoSEQ multiplex PCR; TCRdb's table is partial and in-frame only. This table holds around 40,000 clones, approximately 83% found once.

The receptor's source is a man aged 35-49 years with glioma. V gene TRBV7-2 combines with J gene TRBJ2-4; D is perhaps TRBD2 (5 bases). Sequencing was performed on PBMCs, taken from a glioma patient whose treatment included an IDH1 peptide vaccine. The CDR3: CASSPLSENIQYF. The CDR3, as DNA: TGTGCCAGCAGCCCCCTTAGCGAAAACATTCAGTACTTC.